This T cell receptor beta chain was sequenced for a study of CD8+CD57+ T cells in acquired aplastic anemia. Study-level background: Each DNA sample taken from sorted CD4+ and CD8+ cells came to about 3 ug on average. Whole-study results and caveats: The same twenty-nine CD8+ CDR3 sequences occurred in patients and in controls.

Notes on this clonotype: Its cognate antigen is unknown.

In germline, CDR1 is SGHRS, CDR2 YFSETQ. Trimming took off 4 bases at V and 4 bases at J, with 14 bases between the two ends. The length of the CDR3 is 15 residues. Genomic DNA, serving as template, underwent TCR beta VDJ and CDR3 profiling. TCRdb redid the calling of the reads with MiXCR, one entry per CDR3 protein. The sample carries 150,000 to 200,000 distinct CDR3 sequences, over 60% recorded once. The rearrangement uses TRBV5-1 and TRBJ1-4; tentatively, D is TRBD1 (6 bases). Sequences were obtained from sorted CD4+, CD8+, or CD8+CD57+ T cells (not recorded which) from PBMCs. This clonotype originated in a human donor with severe aplastic anemia or a healthy control (not recorded which). As DNA, the CDR3 is TGCGCCAGCAGCACCACAGGGTCGGGTAATGAAAAACTGTTTTTT. It encodes CASSTTGSGNEKLFF.